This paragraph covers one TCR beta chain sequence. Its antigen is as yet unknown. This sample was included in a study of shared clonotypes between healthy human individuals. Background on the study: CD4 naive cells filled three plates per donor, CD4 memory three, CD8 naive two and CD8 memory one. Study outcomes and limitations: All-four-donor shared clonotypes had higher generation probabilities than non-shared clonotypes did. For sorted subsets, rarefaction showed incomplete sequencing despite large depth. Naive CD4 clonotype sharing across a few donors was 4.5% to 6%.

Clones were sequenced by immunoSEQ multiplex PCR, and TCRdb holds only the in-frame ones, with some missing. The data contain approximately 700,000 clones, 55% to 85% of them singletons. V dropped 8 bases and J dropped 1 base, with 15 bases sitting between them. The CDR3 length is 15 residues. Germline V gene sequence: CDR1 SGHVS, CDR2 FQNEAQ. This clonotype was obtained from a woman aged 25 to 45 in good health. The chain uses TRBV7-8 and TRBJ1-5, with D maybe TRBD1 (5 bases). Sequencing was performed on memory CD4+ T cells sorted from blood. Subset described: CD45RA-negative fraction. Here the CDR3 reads CASGLGGGSNQPQHF. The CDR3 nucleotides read TGTGCCAGCGGGCTGGGGGGAGGAAGCAATCAGCCCCAGCATTTT.